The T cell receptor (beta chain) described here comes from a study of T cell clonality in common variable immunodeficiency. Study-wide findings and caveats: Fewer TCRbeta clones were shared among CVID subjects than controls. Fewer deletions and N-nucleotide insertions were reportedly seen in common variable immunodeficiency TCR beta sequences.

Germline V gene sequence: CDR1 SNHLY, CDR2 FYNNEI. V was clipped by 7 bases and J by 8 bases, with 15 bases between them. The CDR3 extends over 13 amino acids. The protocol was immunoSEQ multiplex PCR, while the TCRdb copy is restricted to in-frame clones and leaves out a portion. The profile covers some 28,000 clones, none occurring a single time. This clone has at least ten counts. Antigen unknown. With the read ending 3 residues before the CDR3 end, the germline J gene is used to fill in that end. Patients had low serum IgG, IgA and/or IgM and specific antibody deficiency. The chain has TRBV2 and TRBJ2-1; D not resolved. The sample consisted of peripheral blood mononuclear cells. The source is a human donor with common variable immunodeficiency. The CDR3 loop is CASNLDIGYEQFF. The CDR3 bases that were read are TGTGCCAGCAATCTCGACATAGGGTATGAG.